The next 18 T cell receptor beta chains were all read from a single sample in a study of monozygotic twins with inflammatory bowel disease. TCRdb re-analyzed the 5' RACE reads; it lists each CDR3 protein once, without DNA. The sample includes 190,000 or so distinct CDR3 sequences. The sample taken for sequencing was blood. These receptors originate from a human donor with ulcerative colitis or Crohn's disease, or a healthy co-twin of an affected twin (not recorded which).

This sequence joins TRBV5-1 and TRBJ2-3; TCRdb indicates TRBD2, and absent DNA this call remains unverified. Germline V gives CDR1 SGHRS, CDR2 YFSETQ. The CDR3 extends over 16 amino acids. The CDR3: CASSPSPTSISDTQYF.

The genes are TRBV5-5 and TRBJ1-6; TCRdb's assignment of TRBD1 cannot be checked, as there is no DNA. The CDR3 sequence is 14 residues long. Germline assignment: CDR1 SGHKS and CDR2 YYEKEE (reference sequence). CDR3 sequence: CASSTGTESSPLHF.

The CDR3 spells CASSEWGQVGEQYF. The chain uses TRBV25-1 and TRBJ2-7; there is no DNA to check the TCRdb D call of TRBD1. CDR3 length: 14 residues. CDR1 and CDR2 from the germline V gene are MGHDK and SYGVNS.

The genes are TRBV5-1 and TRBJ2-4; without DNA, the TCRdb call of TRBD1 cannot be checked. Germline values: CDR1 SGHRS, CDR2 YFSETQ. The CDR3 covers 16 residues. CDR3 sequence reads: CASSQGQLLAKNIQYF. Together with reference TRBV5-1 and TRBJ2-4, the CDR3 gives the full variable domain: KAGVTQTPRYLIKTRGQQVTLSCSPISGHRSVSWYQQTPGQGLQFLFEYFSETQRNKGNFPGRFSGRQFSNSRSEMNVSTLELGDSALYLCASSQGQLLAKNIQYFGAGTRLSVL.

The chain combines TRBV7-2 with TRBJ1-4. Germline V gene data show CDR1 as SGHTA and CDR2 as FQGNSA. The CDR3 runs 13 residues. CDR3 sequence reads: CASSLYLSEKLFF.

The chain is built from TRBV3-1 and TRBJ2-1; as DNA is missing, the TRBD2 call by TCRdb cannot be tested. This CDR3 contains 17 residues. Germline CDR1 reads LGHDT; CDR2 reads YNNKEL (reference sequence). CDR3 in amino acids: CASSQRLAGGPSDEQFF.

The CDR3 loop reads CATSRDGETQYF. The chain combines TRBV15 with TRBJ2-5. Germline V CDR1 and CDR2: LNHNV, YYDKDF (reference sequence). CDR3 size: 12 residues.

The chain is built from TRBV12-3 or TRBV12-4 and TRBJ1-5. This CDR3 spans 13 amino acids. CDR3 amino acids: CASSLHRNQPQHF.

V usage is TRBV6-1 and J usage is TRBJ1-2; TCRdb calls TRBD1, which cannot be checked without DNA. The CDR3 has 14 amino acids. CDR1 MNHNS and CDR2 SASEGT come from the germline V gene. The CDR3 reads CASSEFGTGYGYTF.

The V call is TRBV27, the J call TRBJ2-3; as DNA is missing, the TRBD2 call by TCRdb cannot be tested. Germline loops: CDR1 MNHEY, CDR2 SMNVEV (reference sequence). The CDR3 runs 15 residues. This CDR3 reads CAIAGLARGMDTQYF.

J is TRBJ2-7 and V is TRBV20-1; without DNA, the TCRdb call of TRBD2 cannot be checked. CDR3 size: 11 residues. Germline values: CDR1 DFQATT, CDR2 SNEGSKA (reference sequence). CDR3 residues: CSAWRTDEQYF.

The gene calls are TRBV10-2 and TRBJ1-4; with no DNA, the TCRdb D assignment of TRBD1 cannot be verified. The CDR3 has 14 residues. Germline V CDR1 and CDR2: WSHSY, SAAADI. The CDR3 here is CASSDLQGYEKLFF.

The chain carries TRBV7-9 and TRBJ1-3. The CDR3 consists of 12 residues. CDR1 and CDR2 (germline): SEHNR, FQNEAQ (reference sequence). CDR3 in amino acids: CASSLEGNTIYF.

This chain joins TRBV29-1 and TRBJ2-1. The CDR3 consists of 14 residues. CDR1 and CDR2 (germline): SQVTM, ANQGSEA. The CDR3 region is CSVELKAVYNEQFF.

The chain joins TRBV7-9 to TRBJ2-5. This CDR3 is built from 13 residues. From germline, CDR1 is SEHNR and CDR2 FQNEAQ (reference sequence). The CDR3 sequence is CASSLGAEGQVYF.

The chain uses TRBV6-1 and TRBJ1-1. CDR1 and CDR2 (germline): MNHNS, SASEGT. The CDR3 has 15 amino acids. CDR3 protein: CASSPSQSLNTEAFF.

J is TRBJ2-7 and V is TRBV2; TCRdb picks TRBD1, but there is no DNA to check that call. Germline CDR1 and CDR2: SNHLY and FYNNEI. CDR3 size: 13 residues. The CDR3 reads CASSGQSPYEQYF.

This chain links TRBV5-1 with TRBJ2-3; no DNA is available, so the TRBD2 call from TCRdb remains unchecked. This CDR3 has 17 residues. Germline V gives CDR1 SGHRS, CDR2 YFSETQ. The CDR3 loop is CASSSGQTSAVLDTQYF. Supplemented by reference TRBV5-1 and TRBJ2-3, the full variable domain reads KAGVTQTPRYLIKTRGQQVTLSCSPISGHRSVSWYQQTPGQGLQFLFEYFSETQRNKGNFPGRFSGRQFSNSRSEMNVSTLELGDSALYLCASSSGQTSAVLDTQYFGPGTRLTVL.